This T cell receptor beta chain was observed in a study of immune heterogeneity within non-small cell lung tumors. The CDR3 loop spans 13 amino acids. Germline V gene lookup returns CDR1 SGHDN and CDR2 FVKESK. V dropped 1 base and J dropped 5 bases, with 8 bases sitting between them. Bulk tumor genomic DNA, 450 to 750 ng per sample, was the template. Taken during surgery, several biopsies per primary tumor were spaced as far apart as possible within the tumor mass. The patients were newly diagnosed with non-small cell lung cancer, had not been treated, and had curative surgery. Sample donors consisted of newly diagnosed non-small cell lung cancer patients who were undergoing surgery with curative intent. The TCR beta CDR3 region was amplified by multiplex PCR employing 32 V and 13 J primers. Each CDR3 protein gets one entry after TCRdb re-called the multiplex PCR reads with MiXCR. This table holds thousands of distinct CDR3 sequences, about 20% found once.

Study-wide results and caveats: Local tumor mutational burden, with an R of roughly 0.3, correlated moderately but significantly with local T-cell clonality. The high-frequency T-cell receptor beta clonotypes mostly did not match up between individual patients.

On this clonotype: Antigen specificity is unknown.

The chain joins TRBV14 to TRBJ2-5; D unresolved. Sample: lung tumor tissue. The TCR sequence derives from a female donor with non-small cell lung cancer. CDR3 residues: CASSQGRWETQYF. The DNA for the CDR3 is TGTGCCAGCAGCCAAGGACGGTGGGAGACCCAGTACTTC.